The 15 T cell receptor beta chains below all came from one sample that was sequenced in a study of regulatory T cells in long-lasting Graves disease. Relying on iRepertoire HTBI primers and Arm-PCR of CDR3 regions, the team built TCR beta libraries. From the multiplex PCR reads, TCRdb called clonotypes with MiXCR, one entry per CDR3 protein. Counted here are some 330,000 distinct CDR3 sequences, around 11% occurring once; the ten biggest clones make up 18%. Time point of the sample: newly diagnosed GD, antithyroid drugs for less than 3 months. RNA from PBMCs was the source of the TCR library. These data also formed part of another study, on T cells in Graves' hyperthyroidism and ophthalmopathy.

This specimen consisted of peripheral blood mononuclear cells (PBMCs), obtained at new diagnosis, from a patient treated with antithyroid drugs. All receptors derive from a woman aged 18-30 years with Graves disease.

This clonotype was detected ten times or more. This chain joins TRBV28 and TRBJ1-1; D ambiguous. From germline, CDR1 is MDHEN and CDR2 SYDVKM. Trimming took 6 bases from V and 0 from J, leaving 11 bases between them. CDR3 size: 14 residues. The CDR3 spells CASSRGRLNTEAFF. The CDR3, as DNA: TGTGCCAGCAGCCGCGGACGGCTGAACACTGAAGCTTTCTTT.

This clonotype appeared many times. The chain links TRBV12-3 or TRBV12-4 to TRBJ1-6; unclear D gene. V lost 7 bases and J lost 6, with 16 bases in between. The CDR3 is 15 amino acids. CDR3 coding DNA: TGTGCCAGCACCCTACTGGTGGGTTTTAATTCACCCCTCCACTTT. This sequence encodes CASTLLVGFNSPLHF.

This clonotype was counted between two and nine times. This chain links TRBV6-2 or TRBV6-3 with TRBJ1-3; possible D gene TRBD1, 5 bases. The V end was cut by 0 bases, the J end by 3 bases, with 9 bases between. In germline, CDR1 is MNHEY, CDR2 SVGEGT. CDR3 size: 15 residues. The CDR3 is CASSYSRDVGNTIYF. The DNA of the CDR3 is TGTGCCAGCAGTTACTCCAGGGACGTTGGAAACACCATATATTTT.

Only a few counts were recorded for this clonotype. This chain joins TRBV4-3 and TRBJ1-5, with D possibly TRBD1 on 5 matching bases. Germline loops: CDR1 LGHNA, CDR2 YSLEER. The CDR3 is made up of 14 amino acids. The V and J ends lost 4 bases and 11 bases respectively, with 18 bases between them. The CDR3 sequence: CASSPGRGLRTQHF. CDR3 coding DNA: TGCGCCAGCAGCCCGGGCCGGGGACTAAGGACCCAGCATTTT.

This clonotype has ten or more counts. This chain joins TRBV4-3 and TRBJ1-5; D not certain. Germline CDR1 is LGHNA and CDR2 is YSLEER. The CDR3 is made up of 13 amino acids. V was clipped by 0 bases and J by 11 bases, with 11 bases between them. DNA of the CDR3: TGCGCCAGCAGCCAAGATGTGGGGTGGACCCAGCATTTT. This codes for CASSQDVGWTQHF.

This chain uses TRBV20-1 with TRBJ1-4; D is uncertain. The CDR3 runs 13 residues. CDR1 and CDR2 from the germline V gene are DFQATT and SNEGSKA (reference sequence). The ends were cut back, 2 bases at V and 5 bases at J, with 9 bases in the middle. CDR3 DNA sequence: TGCAGTGCTAGAAGGGCAGCGAATGAAAAACTGTTTTTT. Translated: CSARRAANEKLFF.

This clonotype appeared many times. The V call is TRBV3-1, the J call TRBJ2-7; a weak D match, TRBD2 (5 bases). The CDR3 sequence is 14 residues long. Germline assignment: CDR1 LGHDT and CDR2 YNNKEL (reference sequence). V was pared by 4 bases and J by 0 bases, with 10 bases between. The CDR3 nucleotides are TGTGCCAGCAGCCTCCCCGGGGTCTCCTACGAGCAGTACTTC. Translation: CASSLPGVSYEQYF.

In its sample, this clonotype was seen a few times. The chain employs TRBV4-1 and TRBJ1-3; no firm D call. The CDR3 runs to 16 residues. The V gene's germline CDR1 is MGHRA and CDR2 YSYEKL. With 0 bases removed from V and 0 bases from J, the gap between germline ends came to 9 bases. The CDR3 region has the DNA TGCGCCAGCAGCCAAGATATCGGATTCTCTGGAAACACCATATATTTT. It yields the protein CASSQDIGFSGNTIYF.

This chain joins TRBV5-4 and TRBJ1-1, with no clear D. CDR1 is SGHNT and CDR2 is YYREEE in the germline V gene (reference sequence). The germline V and J ends were trimmed by 3 bases and 9 bases, with 18 bases remaining between them. The CDR3 spans 14 residues. DNA for the CDR3: TGTGCCAGCAGCTCCTGGAACATACACAAAAAAGCTTTCTTT. Encoded protein: CASSSWNIHKKAFF.

The chain recombines TRBV7-2 with TRBJ2-2; possibly TRBD1 or TRBD2 for D (5 bases each). V lost 8 bases and J 0 bases, leaving 13 bases between the germline ends. CDR3 size: 15 residues. The germline V gene encodes CDR1 SGHTA and CDR2 FQGNSA. The CDR3 spells CASVRDPSNTGELFF. CDR3 bases: TGTGCCAGCGTCCGGGACCCGTCGAACACCGGGGAGCTGTTTTTT.

This clonotype was seen at least ten times. This chain joins TRBV7-3 and TRBJ1-1, with 7 bases matching TRBD1. The junction had 9 bases not matched to a gene; V was cut back by 5 bases and J by 0 bases. Germline V gene lookup returns CDR1 SGHTA and CDR2 FQGTGA. This CDR3 contains 16 residues. The CDR3 loop is CASSRGTARMNTEAFF. For the CDR3, the DNA is TGTGCCAGCAGCCGAGGGACAGCCCGGATGAACACTGAAGCTTTCTTT.

This clonotype appeared a few times. The chain combines TRBV19 with TRBJ2-1; maybe TRBD2 (6 bases). The V end was cut by 9 bases, the J end by 4 bases, with 19 bases between. Germline loops: CDR1 LNHDA, CDR2 SQIVND (reference sequence). The CDR3 has 15 amino acids. CDR3: CASTNLGGEYNEQFF. CDR3 sequence (DNA): TGTGCCAGCACTAATTTGGGGGGAGAGTACAATGAGCAGTTCTTC.

In this sample, this clonotype turned up a few times. The chain links TRBV9 to TRBJ1-3; 7 nucleotides agree with TRBD1. The CDR3 sequence is 16 residues long. Germline lookup yields CDR1 SGDLS and CDR2 YYNGEE. The V segment lost 4 bases and the J segment 3 bases; nucleotides outside the gene matches: 10. CDR3 in amino acids: CASSLLHTGVGNTIYF. The CDR3 coding sequence is TGTGCCAGCAGCCTACTCCACACAGGGGTTGGAAACACCATATATTTT.

This clonotype was counted only a few times. The chain has TRBV6-1 and TRBJ1-5, with 10 bases matching TRBD1. Germline values: CDR1 MNHNS, CDR2 SASEGT. The CDR3 totals 16 residues. V gave up 7 bases and J gave up 1 base; unmatched junction bases: 7. Here the CDR3 DNA reads TGTGCCAGCACAAGGACAGGGGGTATGAGCAATCAGCCCCAGCATTTT. Protein product: CASTRTGGMSNQPQHF.

The V call is TRBV14, the J call TRBJ2-7; 10 nucleotides align to TRBD2. Germline-derived CDR1 and CDR2 are SGHDN and FVKESK. Germline trimming cut 1 base from V and 3 bases from J; bases unmatched to any gene: 6. This CDR3 comprises 16 residues. The CDR3 here is CASSQVEREGLYEQYF. DNA of the CDR3: TGTGCCAGCAGCCAAGTTGAGCGGGAGGGCCTCTACGAGCAGTACTTC.